This T cell receptor beta chain was retrieved from a study of blood T cell repertoires in COVID-19. The overall study: Samples taken during acute and convalescent COVID-19 were collected in the United States, Italy and Spain. In each case, the material was cDNA or gDNA derived from T cells, B-cell-depleted T cells, or PBMCs.

The ends were cut back, 5 bases at V and 3 bases at J, with 21 bases in the middle. Germline V gives CDR1 SGHTA, CDR2 FQGTGA. The CDR3 spans 17 residues. Source study methods: Amplified reference gene primers provided the basis for estimating nucleated cell counts. Produced via immunoSEQ multiplex PCR; TCRdb's table is partial and in-frame only. From that table come the V and J calls and clone size; the DNA was used to work out D and trimming. The sample has 130,000 to 150,000 clones; 88% are singletons. Sequencing input: peripheral blood. The genes are TRBV7-3 and TRBJ2-3; D not resolved. The clonotype was recovered from a man over 45 with active or convalescent COVID-19. CDR3 loop: CASSPTRKGGATDTQYF. CDR3 bases: TGTGCCAGCAGCCCAACTCGAAAAGGCGGAGCTACAGATACGCAGTATTTT.